This T cell receptor (beta chain) was sequenced in a study of T cell responses to AZD1222 COVID-19 vaccine. Study outcomes and limitations: The peak T cell response came first, and repertoires were sampled only after it.

The method was immunoSEQ multiplex PCR; TCRdb's version includes in-frame clones alone and lacks a portion of them. The sample records 30,000 to 35,000 clones, 78% being singletons. On this clone: Antigen unknown.

The germline CDR1 and CDR2 sequences are SGHDN and FVKESK. The V end was cut by 6 bases, the J end by 4 bases, with 4 bases between. CDR3 size: 11 residues. This sequence was found in an adult who received the AZD1222 COVID-19 vaccine. The chain recombines TRBV14 with TRBJ2-1; D not resolved. The sequencing here drew on peripheral blood, taken 28 days after the second AZD1222 dose. CDR3 protein: CASSRYNEQFF. The DNA of the CDR3 is TGTGCCAGCAGTCGGTACAATGAGCAGTTCTTC.